This T cell receptor (beta chain) was retrieved from a study of blood T cell repertoires in COVID-19 (dated by TCRdb to the early 2020s). Looking at the study overall: Samples covering the acute and convalescent phases of COVID-19 were provided by collaborators in the United States, Italy and Spain. The prospective study material was composed of cDNA or gDNA derived from T cells, B-cell-depleted T cells, or PBMCs. Subjects who had been exposed to COVID-19, were actively infected with it, or had recovered from it provided the deeply sampled blood TCRbeta repertoires that made up the dataset. The repertoires were made available in a free public database intended to serve as a resource for research on the immune response to SARS-CoV-2. Samples were obtained from the ongoing ImmuneRACE study (first 160 participants) and from some 1,200 subjects provided by 6 global collaborators. The sample metadata nearly always contained a de-identified subject ID, COVID-19 status, age in years and sex. Where available, HLA class I and class II types were obtained from metadata supplied by the sample provider rather than from assay-based typing.

TCRbeta CDR3 regions were amplified from genomic DNA by means of the immunoSEQ Assay, a bias-controlled multiplex PCR. In the authors' own workflow: Within the assay, amplification of reference gene primers was used to estimate how many nucleated cells each sample contained. Sequence reads were collapsed and filtered to measure the absolute abundance of every unique TCRbeta CDR3 rearrangement. For each sample, productive Simpson clonality was calculated by taking the square root of Simpson's diversity index across productive rearrangements. Sourced from immuneACCESS, this table was stored by TCRdb with only in-frame sequences that have V and J called. A share of the clones is absent; for the studies checked, an unresolved V gene accounts for under half, and the remainder has no known explanation. That table gives V, J and clone size, and the DNA gave D and trimming. The sample table records approximately 500,000 clones; roughly 89% of these occur just once. The ten top clones hold 7.5% to 9% of the sample.

One collaborating source in Seattle enrolled patients while the patients were actively infected and followed the patients over time throughout the course of disease. The collaborating institutions used their own protocols to collect whole blood in K2EDTA tubes. Collaborator samples were shipped for TCRbeta analysis as frozen whole blood, isolated PBMCs, or DNA extracted from either sample type. The CDR3 runs 14 amino acids, cysteine and phenylalanine included. Solely the CDR3 DNA is kept, with 42 bases framed from the first base. The germline V gene provides CDR1 SNHLY and CDR2 FYNNEI. The V and J ends are trimmed by 7 bases and 0 bases, leaving 12 bases between them. The study at large found these results: Clinical and demographic metadata were provided uncurated, with the amount varying by source and participant.

About this clone: Its antigen specificity is not known. Base qualities are not recorded, but no much larger clone differs from it by a single base.

The clonotype originates from a woman in her forties or fifties with COVID-19, enrolled during active disease. This chain is built from TRBV2 and TRBJ1-1; the D segment could be TRBD1, given 6 matching bases. Source material: peripheral blood. The CDR3 protein is CASMDSFMNTEAFF. The sequenced DNA is TGTGCCAGCATGGACAGCTTTATGAACACTGAAGCTTTCTTT.